The clone carrying this TCR beta chain came up many times. The CDR3 consists of 15 residues. Unique molecular identifiers were incorporated into the prepared TCRbeta library. TCRdb re-called the PCR reads through MiXCR, storing one row per CDR3 protein. In the table there are fewer than 200,000 distinct CDR3 sequences, about 6.4% of which are singletons. This sample stems from a study of T-cell reconstitution after alpha-beta-depleted transplantation in children. The specimen comprised PBMCs from the stem cell graft donor, sampled from the stem cell graft. The sequence came from a human donor who donated a stem cell graft to a child with Wiskott-Aldrich syndrome. The chain employs TRBV21-1 and TRBJ1-1. TRBV21-1 is shown as a pseudogene. In nucleotides, the CDR3 is TGTGCCAGCAGCAAAGTCGCAGGGTTGAACACTGAAGCTTTCTTT. Its protein is CASSKVAGLNTEAFF.